This record looks at one T cell receptor beta chain sequence and its context. Its antigen is undetermined. The data belong to a study of shared clonotypes between healthy human individuals. As for the study in general: A couple of women and three men aged 18 to 49 made up the donors. Study-level results: Larger estimated richness was generally seen in naive subsets than in memory subsets. The study found roughly 5% of naive CD4 clonotypes shared across a few donors. Even with large depth, rarefaction showed that sorted-subset sequencing was incomplete.

Method: immunoSEQ multiplex PCR; TCRdb's copy keeps in-frame clones and lacks some. The table lists about 2.4 million clones, around 94% of them singletons. The CDR3 extends over 16 amino acids. Germline V lookup: CDR1 SGHAT, CDR2 FQNNGV. Unmatched junction bases numbered 12, after V lost 0 bases and J lost 10 bases. This sequence was found in a man aged 18 to 35 in good health. The J gene is TRBJ1-1, the V gene TRBV11-2; the match to TRBD1 covers 9 bases. Sequencing input: naive CD4+ T cells sorted from blood. This sample's subset: CD45RA+ positively selected. In DNA, the CDR3 is TGTGCCAGCAGCTTAGATCAAGGAAAACAGGGGGCGGGAGCTTTCTTT. Protein product: CASSLDQGKQGAGAFF.